This TCR beta chain was captured by sequencing in a study of control samples from healthy donors and cancer patients. Here immunoSEQ multiplex PCR was the method, and the copy in TCRdb shows in-frame clones only, minus some. The sample has roughly 45,000 clones, around nine tenths seen once. V lost 1 base to trimming and J lost 2 bases, with 16 bases between them. Germline V lookup: CDR1 SGHAT, CDR2 FQNNGV. This CDR3 is built from 17 residues. The sequencing input was PBMCs. The rearrangement uses TRBV11-2 and TRBJ2-3; D uncertain. This TCR came from a man aged 30-40 years with colorectal cancer. CDR3 protein: CASSLVHGWGSTDTQYF. CDR3 nucleotides: TGTGCCAGCAGCTTAGTCCACGGTTGGGGTTCCACAGATACGCAGTATTTT.